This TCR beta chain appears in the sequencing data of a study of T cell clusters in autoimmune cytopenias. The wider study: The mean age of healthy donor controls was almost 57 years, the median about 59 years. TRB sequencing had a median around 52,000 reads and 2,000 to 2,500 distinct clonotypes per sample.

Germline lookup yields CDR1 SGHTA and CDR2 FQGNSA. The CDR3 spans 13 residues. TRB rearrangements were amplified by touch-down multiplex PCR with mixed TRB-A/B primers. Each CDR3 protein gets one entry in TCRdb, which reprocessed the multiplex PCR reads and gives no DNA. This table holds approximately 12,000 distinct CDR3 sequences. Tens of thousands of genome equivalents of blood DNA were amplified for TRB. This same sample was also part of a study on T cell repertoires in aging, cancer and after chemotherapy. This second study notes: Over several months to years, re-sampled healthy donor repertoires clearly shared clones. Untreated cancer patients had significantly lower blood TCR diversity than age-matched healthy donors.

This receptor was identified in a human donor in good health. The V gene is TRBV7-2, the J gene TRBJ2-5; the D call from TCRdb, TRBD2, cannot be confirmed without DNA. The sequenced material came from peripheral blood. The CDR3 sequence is CASRALGKETQYF.